What follows are 29 T cell receptor beta chains derived from one specimen sequenced in a study of shared clonotypes between healthy human individuals. TCRdb's copy holds only in-frame clones and misses some; the assay was immunoSEQ multiplex PCR. The sample includes approximately 2.5 million clones, roughly nine tenths of them seen just once. Sequencing was done on a sample of naive CD4+ T cells sorted from blood. This sample's subset: CD45RA+ positively selected. The source is a man in his late teens or twenties in good health.

The CDR3 bases are TGTGCCAGCAGCGACAGGGTCGGGCCCTACGAGCAGTACTTC. Protein product: CASSDRVGPYEQYF. This sequence joins TRBV6-1 and TRBJ2-7; 7 bases fit TRBD1. The germline gives CDR1 MNHNS, CDR2 SASEGT. The CDR3 totals 14 residues. The ends lost 6 bases at V and 2 bases at J; junction bases unmatched: 7.

V usage is TRBV11-3 and J usage is TRBJ1-1; D is ambiguous. Trimming removed 7 bases at V and 5 bases at J, with 20 bases between. This CDR3 is built from 15 residues. Germline V gene sequence: CDR1 SGHNT, CDR2 YENEEA. The CDR3 here is CASTQPDKGGTEAFF. Written as DNA, the CDR3 is TGTGCCAGCACCCAACCAGACAAGGGCGGGACTGAAGCTTTCTTT.

J is TRBJ1-1 and V is TRBV6-6; D gene ambiguous. Germline V gene lookup returns CDR1 MNHNY and CDR2 SVGAGI (reference sequence). The CDR3 is made up of 14 amino acids. V dropped 6 bases and J dropped 6 bases, with 17 bases sitting between them. The CDR3 DNA follows: TGTGCCAGCAGAATCCCCGAGGGTTGGTCTGAAGCTTTCTTT. Encoded protein: CASRIPEGWSEAFF.

This sequence joins TRBV2 and TRBJ2-1, with D unclear. Germline CDR1 SNHLY, CDR2 FYNNEI. Trimming removed 6 bases at V and 12 bases at J, with 15 bases between. The length of the CDR3 is 12 residues. This CDR3 is CASRDYPGGQFF. CDR3 DNA: TGTGCCAGCAGGGATTATCCAGGCGGGCAGTTCTTC.

The chain links TRBV2 to TRBJ1-4; possible D gene TRBD1, 5 bases. The CDR3 loop spans 14 amino acids. The V and J ends lost 5 bases and 0 bases respectively, with 7 bases between them. Germline lookup yields CDR1 SNHLY and CDR2 FYNNEI. CDR3 DNA sequence: TGTGCCAGCAGTTTGACAGCAACTAATGAAAAACTGTTTTTT. This sequence encodes CASSLTATNEKLFF.

Notes on this clone: Other nucleotide sequences from this sample produce the same CDR3. The chain employs TRBV6-5 and TRBJ2-1; TRBD1 might be the D (6 bases). Trimming removed 2 bases from V and 5 bases from J, with 10 bases in between. The CDR3 runs 14 residues. The germline V gene has CDR1 MNHEY and CDR2 SVGAGI. In DNA, the CDR3 is TGTGCCAGCAGTTACGGGGGCGGCGACAATGAGCAGTTCTTC. This encodes CASSYGGGDNEQFF.

This chain connects TRBV6-5 to TRBJ2-7; D might be TRBD2 (6 bases). Trimming shortened V by 4 bases and J by 3 bases, and 13 bases separated the two germline ends. Per the germline V gene, CDR1 is MNHEY and CDR2 is SVGAGI. The CDR3 length is 14 residues. The CDR3: CASSSRGSGYEQYF. The CDR3 nucleotides read TGTGCCAGCAGTTCCCGGGGTAGCGGCTACGAGCAGTACTTC.

The chain is built from TRBV25-1 and TRBJ2-5; no clear D. The CDR3 totals 13 residues. The germline CDR1 and CDR2 sequences are MGHDK and SYGVNS. V was clipped by 4 bases and J by 3 bases, with 9 bases between them. CDR3 sequence: CASSGRGEETQYF. The DNA for the CDR3 is TGTGCCAGCAGTGGAAGAGGCGAAGAGACCCAGTACTTC.

The gene calls are TRBV28 and TRBJ1-4; TRBD1 matches 9 bases. The CDR3 extends over 14 amino acids. Germline values: CDR1 MDHEN, CDR2 SYDVKM. V was pared by 3 bases and J by 8 bases, with 4 bases of the junction left unmatched. Here the CDR3 reads CASSFRQGGEKLFF. For the CDR3, the DNA is TGTGCCAGCAGTTTTCGACAGGGGGGGGAAAAACTGTTTTTT.

The DNA of the CDR3 is TGTGCCAGCTCAGAGGGACCTCGTCAGCCCCAGCATTTT. Translating gives CASSEGPRQPQHF. The chain links TRBV18 to TRBJ1-5; D perhaps matches TRBD1 (5 bases). Germline V lookup: CDR1 KGHSH, CDR2 LQKENI. V was shortened by 5 bases and J by 6 bases, with 11 bases between the two germline ends. This CDR3 contains 13 residues.

This clone was observed a handful of times. The chain employs TRBV10-3 and TRBJ2-7; D possibly corresponds to TRBD1 (6 bases). V lost 0 bases to trimming and J lost 3 bases, with 9 bases between them. Germline CDR1 and CDR2: ENHRY and SYGVKD. There are 14 residues in the CDR3. The CDR3 here is CAISESPQGYEQYF. The CDR3 DNA is TGTGCCATCAGTGAGTCCCCACAGGGCTACGAGCAGTACTTC.

The rearrangement joins TRBV6-1 to TRBJ1-1; D perhaps matches TRBD1 (5 bases). CDR3 length: 9 residues. The V end was cut by 4 bases, the J end by 11 bases, with 5 bases between. CDR1 MNHNS and CDR2 SASEGT come from the germline V gene. This CDR3 is CASSGGAFF. In DNA, the CDR3 is TGTGCCAGCAGTGGGGGGGCTTTCTTT.

This clone showed up just once. This rearrangement joins TRBV11-2 to TRBJ2-7, with D possibly matching TRBD1 (6 bases). V was cut by 2 bases and J by 7 bases, with 21 bases left in between. CDR1 is SGHAT and CDR2 is FQNNGV in the germline V gene. The CDR3 totals 16 residues. CDR3 nucleotide sequence: TGTGCCAGCAGCTTATCAGGACAGACCGCTGTCCTTGAGCAGTACTTC. Translated: CASSLSGQTAVLEQYF.

V usage is TRBV11-3 and J usage is TRBJ2-3; 8 bases match TRBD1. The CDR3 sequence is 14 residues long. The junction had 6 bases not matched to a gene; V was cut back by 5 bases and J by 5 bases. CDR1 and CDR2 from the germline V gene are SGHNT and YENEEA. The DNA of the CDR3 is TGTGCCAGCAGCCAAGACAGGGGCGTAGATACGCAGTATTTT. This encodes CASSQDRGVDTQYF. Together with reference TRBV11-3 and TRBJ2-3, the CDR3 gives the full variable domain: EAGVVQSPRYKIIEKKQPVAFWCNPISGHNTLYWYLQNLGQGPELLIRYENEEAVDDSQLPKDRFSAERLKGVDSTLKIQPAELGDSAVYLCASSQDRGVDTQYFGPGTRLTVL.

This chain connects TRBV7-2 to TRBJ2-2; no clear D gene. Deletions cut 3 bases from V and 6 bases from J, with 17 bases between. Germline CDR1 and CDR2: SGHTA and FQGNSA. CDR3 length equals 16 residues. The chain's CDR3 is CASSFKLVNNPGELFF. CDR3 coding DNA: TGTGCCAGCAGCTTTAAATTGGTTAATAATCCCGGGGAGCTGTTTTTT.

The V gene is TRBV5-1, the J gene TRBJ1-4; weak D call: TRBD1 (6 bases). Germline assignment: CDR1 SGHRS and CDR2 YFSETQ. The V and J ends lost 2 bases and 4 bases respectively, with 15 bases between them. This CDR3 spans 16 amino acids. CDR3 DNA: TGCGCCAGCAGCTTTACAGGGCGAAATAGTAATGAAAAACTGTTTTTT. Encoded protein: CASSFTGRNSNEKLFF.

The rearrangement links TRBV5-6 to TRBJ1-1; D ambiguous. Trimming took 2 bases from V and 6 from J, leaving 11 bases between them. Germline V gene lookup returns CDR1 SGHDT and CDR2 YYEEEE. This CDR3 spans 13 amino acids. The CDR3 DNA reads as TGTGCCAGCAGCTTAGGGAGGGCCGCTGAAGCTTTCTTT. As protein: CASSLGRAAEAFF. Combining the CDR3 with reference TRBV5-6 and TRBJ1-1 gives the whole variable domain DAGVTQSPTHLIKTRGQQVTLRCSPKSGHDTVSWYQQALGQGPQFIFQYYEEEERQRGNFPDRFSGHQFPNYSSELNVNALLLGDSALYLCASSLGRAAEAFFGQGTRLTVV.

Only a few counts were recorded for this clone. The sample carries other DNA sequences with the same CDR3. V usage is TRBV18 and J usage is TRBJ1-6; TRBD1 might be the D (6 bases). CDR3 length: 15 amino acids. CDR1 is KGHSH and CDR2 is LQKENI in the germline V gene. Deletions cut 2 bases from V and 5 bases from J, with 10 bases between. CDR3 in amino acids: CASSPGGGNNSPLHF. The CDR3 DNA is TGTGCCAGCTCACCAGGGGGCGGTAATAATTCACCCCTCCACTTT.

The chain has TRBV19 and TRBJ1-2; D is possibly TRBD1 (5 bases). CDR3 length equals 14 residues. V dropped 3 bases and J dropped 3 bases, with 11 bases sitting between them. In germline, CDR1 is LNHDA, CDR2 SQIVND (reference sequence). The CDR3 loop reads CASSIRVRDYGYTF. The CDR3 coding sequence is TGTGCCAGTAGTATCAGGGTTCGTGACTATGGCTACACCTTC.

The chain links TRBV5-1 to TRBJ1-2, with 8 bases that match TRBD1. CDR1 is SGHRS, CDR2 YFSETQ, per germline. The V segment lost 4 bases and the J segment 2 bases; nucleotides outside the gene matches: 16. CDR3 length equals 18 residues. The CDR3 sequence: CASSTFGQGGGENYGYTF. CDR3 nucleotide sequence: TGCGCCAGCAGCACGTTTGGACAGGGTGGAGGGGAAAACTATGGCTACACCTTC.

The gene calls are TRBV10-3 and TRBJ2-3, with TRBD2 matching 10 bases. The CDR3 length is 16 residues. J gave up 1 base and V 2 bases, and 3 bases lay outside the gene matches. CDR1 is ENHRY and CDR2 is SYGVKD in the germline V gene. CDR3 region: CAISELGTSGTDTQYF. CDR3 coding DNA: TGTGCCATCAGTGAGCTCGGGACTAGCGGCACAGATACGCAGTATTTT.

CDR3 in DNA: TGTGCCTGCGGGGACAGGGGGCCTCGCAAGAACACTGAAGCTTTCTTT. Translated: CACGDRGPRKNTEAFF. The genes are TRBV30 and TRBJ1-1; 12 bases agree with TRBD1. Looked up from germline, CDR1 is GTSNPN and CDR2 is SVGIG (reference sequence). The CDR3 consists of 16 residues. J lost 1 base, V lost 6 bases, and 9 bases had no gene match.

The rearrangement joins TRBV4-3 to TRBJ2-7; TRBD2 agrees at 16 bases. The V gene's germline CDR1 is LGHNA and CDR2 YSLEER. The CDR3 contains 16 residues. The V segment lost 8 bases and the J segment 2 bases; nucleotides outside the gene matches: 6. The chain's CDR3 is CASLRGTSGRAYEQYF. The DNA for the CDR3 is TGCGCCAGCCTCCGAGGGACTAGCGGGAGGGCCTACGAGCAGTACTTC.

The chain employs TRBV7-8 and TRBJ1-3; D not certain. The CDR3 contains 13 residues. V lost 11 bases and J 0 bases, leaving 11 bases between the germline ends. Germline values: CDR1 SGHVS, CDR2 FQNEAQ. CDR3 sequence reads: CAVSEVSGNTIYF. CDR3 nucleotides: TGTGCCGTATCGGAGGTCTCTGGAAACACCATATATTTT.

This chain uses TRBV7-2 with TRBJ2-3, with TRBD2 matching 7 bases. The CDR3 is 16 residues long. Germline CDR1 SGHTA, CDR2 FQGNSA. Germline trimming cut 0 bases from V and 1 base from J; bases unmatched to any gene: 4. This chain's CDR3 is CASSLAGGGGTDTQYF. The CDR3, as DNA: TGTGCCAGCAGCTTAGCCGGGGGAGGGGGCACAGATACGCAGTATTTT.

The chain links TRBV6-1 to TRBJ2-7, with a tentative D call TRBD1 (9 bases). The CDR3 consists of 17 residues. CDR1 MNHNS and CDR2 SASEGT come from the germline V gene. The V and J ends lost 0 bases and 3 bases respectively, with 18 bases between them. CDR3 bases: TGTGCCAGCAGTGAAGCGCCGGGAGGGGACAGGGTCTACGAGCAGTACTTC. Translation gives CASSEAPGGDRVYEQYF.

This chain links TRBV28 with TRBJ2-7; 9 bases map to TRBD1. The CDR3 totals 15 residues. J gave up 1 base and V 5 bases, and 6 bases lay outside the gene matches. In germline, CDR1 is MDHEN, CDR2 SYDVKM. CDR3 coding DNA: TGTGCCAGCAGTCCCGGACAGGGGTGGTCCTACGAGCAGTACTTC. This gives the protein CASSPGQGWSYEQYF.

V and J are TRBV19 and TRBJ2-4, with TRBD2 matching over 8 bases. The CDR3 is made up of 16 amino acids. Germline V gives CDR1 LNHDA, CDR2 SQIVND (reference sequence). The V gene end was trimmed by 6 bases and the J gene end by 1 base; junction bases not matched to a gene: 8. CDR3 protein: CASSPLRGGAKNIQYF. In DNA, the CDR3 is TGTGCCAGTAGCCCCCTTCGGGGGGGCGCCAAAAACATTCAGTACTTC.

This clone appeared once. The chain links TRBV18 to TRBJ1-2, with no clear D. Germline V gene lookup returns CDR1 KGHSH and CDR2 LQKENI. The CDR3 has 14 residues. V was trimmed by 3 bases and J by 10 bases, leaving 18 bases between them. DNA for the CDR3: TGTGCCAGCTCACCGACCGGCCAGCTCCTGTTCTACACCTTC. Amino acids: CASSPTGQLLFYTF.